The rows below give T cell receptor beta chains drawn from one sample of a study of T cells in Graves' hyperthyroidism and ophthalmopathy. TCRdb re-analysed the multiplex PCR reads in MiXCR, keeping a single row per CDR3 protein. The sample yields about 500,000 distinct CDR3 sequences, about a sixth seen once. Sequenced: blood. These receptors were obtained from a woman between 18 and 29 years old with Graves' hyperthyroidism. Both conserved end residues are part of each CDR3. Fields, in order: J gene, V gene, D gene, clone size, CDR3 DNA, CDR3 protein. D genes are given only for firm matches. Clone size, where shown, is once, few, many, or a class for clones that have expanded.

>TRBJ1-2|TRBV25-1|TRBD1|-
TGTGCCAGCAGAGGACAGGGTTTAAATGGCTACACCTTC
CASRGQGLNGYTF
>TRBJ2-1|TRBV7-2|TRBD2|many
TGTGCCAGCAGCCTAACAGGGACTAGCGGACACAATGAGCAGTTCTTC
CASSLTGTSGHNEQFF
>TRBJ1-3|TRBV12-3/TRBV12-4|-|few
TGTGCCAGCAGTCCAAACCAGGGAAACACCATATATTTT
CASSPNQGNTIYF
>TRBJ2-5|TRBV7-9|TRBD1|-
TGTGCCGGCAGCTCTGATCCGAAGACAGGGTTGAGTCAAGAGACCCAGTACTTC
CAGSSDPKTGLSQETQYF
>TRBJ1-5|TRBV10-3|TRBD1|few
TGTGCCATCAGTGACAACAGGGGGAATCAGCCCCAGCATTTT
CAISDNRGNQPQHF
>TRBJ1-5|TRBV4-3|-|-
TGCGCCAGCAGCCAAGATCTGGGGGGGCCGGGTCAGCCCCAGCATTTT
CASSQDLGGPGQPQHF
>TRBJ2-3|TRBV12-3/TRBV12-4|TRBD2|many
TGTGCCAGCAGTGGACTAGCGGGGGGACCGGTTACGCAGTATTTT
CASSGLAGGPVTQYF
>TRBJ2-5|TRBV30|TRBD2|few
TGTGCCTGGAGCCAGACTAGCGGGAGGGCGGGGACCCAGTACTTC
CAWSQTSGRAGTQYF
>TRBJ2-5|TRBV4-1|-|-
TGCGCCAGCAGCCAACTGACCTCAGGGAGAGAGACCCAGTACTTC
CASSQLTSGRETQYF
>TRBJ2-1|TRBV6-5|TRBD1|many
TGTGCCAGCAGTTACGCGAGGGACAGAGACTACAATGAGCAGTTCTTC
CASSYARDRDYNEQFF
>TRBJ2-1|TRBV6-2/TRBV6-3|TRBD1|few
TGTGCCAGCAGTTACAGGGACAGGGTAGGGGATTATGAGCAGTTCTTC
CASSYRDRVGDYEQFF
>TRBJ2-3|TRBV6-6|TRBD2|many
TGTGCCAGCAGTTACAGCGGGGGCGCAGATACGCAGTATTTT
CASSYSGGADTQYF
>TRBJ2-7|TRBV14|-|many
TGTGCCAGCAGCCGTGGGACGTGGGACGAGCAGTACTTC
CASSRGTWDEQYF
>TRBJ2-1|TRBV6-5|-|many
TGTGCCAGCAGTTACTCAAAGTCCGCCCGAAGGCAGTTCTTC
CASSYSKSARRQFF
>TRBJ1-2|TRBV2|-|few
TGTGCCAGCAGTGAAGCAAGTCAGGCGGGCTACACCTTC
CASSEASQAGYTF
>TRBJ1-2|TRBV28|TRBD1|few
TGTGCCAGCAGGACAGGGGGCCAGAACTATGGCTACACCTTC
CASRTGGQNYGYTF
>TRBJ2-2|TRBV20-1|-|many
TGCAGTGCTAGAGAAGTTAAAACCGGGGAGCTGTTTTTT
CSAREVKTGELFF
>TRBJ2-1|TRBV5-1|-|many
TGCGCCAGCAGCTTGGTAGGGAACACCTACAATGAGCAGTTCTTC
CASSLVGNTYNEQFF
>TRBJ2-3|TRBV18|-|many
TGTGCCAGCTCACCAATCAGAAGAGATACGCAGTATTTT
CASSPIRRDTQYF
>TRBJ2-5|TRBV11-2|TRBD1|many
TGTGCCAGCAGCCCTCGGACAGGGTTGGAGACCCAGTACTTC
CASSPRTGLETQYF
>TRBJ2-5|TRBV15|TRBD1|many
TGTGCCACCAGCAGAGCACAGGGGGACGAGACCCAGTACTTC
CATSRAQGDETQYF
>TRBJ2-1|TRBV11-2|-|many
TGTGCCAGCAGCTTAATCCTGGCCAATGAGCAGTTCTTC
CASSLILANEQFF
>TRBJ2-7|TRBV4-1|-|few
TGCGCCAGCAGCTCGCACTTGACAGTCTCCTACGAGCAGTACTTC
CASSSHLTVSYEQYF
>TRBJ2-1|TRBV12-3/TRBV12-4|-|-
TGTGCCAGCAGTTTCATTTTGTCAGCCGGTGAGCAGTTCTTC
CASSFILSAGEQFF
>TRBJ1-2|TRBV15|TRBD1|-
TGTGCCACCAGCAGACCTGACAGGGAGAGAAACTATGGCTACACCTTC
CATSRPDRERNYGYTF
>TRBJ2-7|TRBV9|TRBD2|many
TGTGCCAGCAGCGCCCTAGCGGGAGTCAACGAGCAGTACTTC
CASSALAGVNEQYF